These T cell receptor beta chains were read from a single sample in a study of identical twins. TCRdb processed the 5' RACE reads anew with MiXCR; each CDR3 protein has one entry. Seen here are more than 650,000 distinct CDR3 sequences, less than 7% observed once, and the top ten hold roughly 1.6%. The sequenced material came from naive T cells sorted from blood. The receptors were sampled from a man between 18 and 35 years old in good health. Each CDR3 is given with its conserved first and last residue. Each record gives: clone size, D gene, J gene, V gene, CDR3 protein, CDR3 DNA. D genes are given only for firm matches. The listing skips clone size in some rows; elsewhere it reads once, few, many or a size class.

clone size: many
D gene: NA
J gene: TRBJ1-2
V gene: TRBV5-1
CDR3 protein: CASSETGTVYGYTF
CDR3 DNA: TGCGCCAGCAGCGAGACCGGGACGGTCTATGGCTACACCTTC

clone size: NA
D gene: NA
J gene: TRBJ1-1
V gene: TRBV27
CDR3 protein: CASSELSLTEAFF
CDR3 DNA: TGTGCCAGCAGCGAACTCAGTCTGACTGAAGCTTTCTTT

clone size: many
D gene: TRBD2
J gene: TRBJ2-2
V gene: TRBV6-4
CDR3 protein: CASSASGSTGELFF
CDR3 DNA: TGTGCCAGCAGTGCTAGCGGGAGCACCGGGGAGCTGTTTTTT

clone size: NA
D gene: TRBD1
J gene: TRBJ2-1
V gene: TRBV10-3
CDR3 protein: CAIRPTGAEQFF
CDR3 DNA: TGTGCCATCAGGCCTACAGGGGCCGAGCAGTTCTTC

clone size: NA
D gene: NA
J gene: TRBJ2-2
V gene: TRBV6-5
CDR3 protein: CASSYLSRGANTGELFF
CDR3 DNA: TGTGCCAGCAGTTACCTTTCCAGGGGGGCGAACACCGGGGAGCTGTTTTTT

clone size: many
D gene: TRBD1
J gene: TRBJ2-7
V gene: TRBV3-1
CDR3 protein: CASSHLGLAGGANEQYF
CDR3 DNA: TGTGCCAGCAGCCACTTGGGGTTAGCAGGGGGCGCGAACGAGCAGTACTTC

clone size: many
D gene: NA
J gene: TRBJ1-5
V gene: TRBV27
CDR3 protein: CASSDLGGVGGNQPQHF
CDR3 DNA: TGTGCCAGCAGTGATCTCGGAGGGGTAGGAGGCAATCAGCCCCAGCATTTT

clone size: many
D gene: NA
J gene: TRBJ1-2
V gene: TRBV20-1
CDR3 protein: CSARDLYPSYTF
CDR3 DNA: TGCAGTGCTAGAGATCTTTATCCCAGCTACACCTTC

clone size: few
D gene: NA
J gene: TRBJ2-5
V gene: TRBV20-1
CDR3 protein: CSPQGLRGRLQETQYF
CDR3 DNA: TGCAGTCCACAGGGGCTGCGGGGCAGACTCCAAGAGACCCAGTACTTC

clone size: NA
D gene: TRBD2
J gene: TRBJ2-5
V gene: TRBV7-2
CDR3 protein: CASSIGTSGRNWLAGGGETQYF
CDR3 DNA: TGTGCCAGCAGCATCGGGACTAGCGGGAGGAATTGGCTAGCGGGAGGGGGAGAGACCCAGTACTTC

clone size: few
D gene: NA
J gene: TRBJ2-3
V gene: TRBV15
CDR3 protein: CATSRDQRGDTQYF
CDR3 DNA: TGTGCCACCAGCAGAGATCAACGGGGAGATACGCAGTATTTT

clone size: few
D gene: TRBD2
J gene: TRBJ2-7
V gene: TRBV7-6
CDR3 protein: CASSGGTSGHTEQYF
CDR3 DNA: TGTGCCAGCAGCGGAGGGACTAGCGGACATACCGAGCAGTACTTC

clone size: many
D gene: NA
J gene: TRBJ1-5
V gene: TRBV5-1
CDR3 protein: CASSTGLDQPQHF
CDR3 DNA: TGCGCCAGCAGCACCGGACTGGATCAGCCCCAGCATTTT

clone size: NA
D gene: TRBD2
J gene: TRBJ2-1
V gene: TRBV19
CDR3 protein: CASSRSLANEQFF
CDR3 DNA: TGTGCCAGTAGTCGGTCACTAGCGAATGAGCAGTTCTTC

clone size: NA
D gene: TRBD2
J gene: TRBJ2-1
V gene: TRBV7-2
CDR3 protein: CASSQTTSGQNQFF
CDR3 DNA: TGTGCCAGCAGCCAAACTACTAGCGGGCAAAACCAGTTCTTC

clone size: many
D gene: NA
J gene: TRBJ2-7
V gene: TRBV20-1
CDR3 protein: CSARNINELGVYEQYF
CDR3 DNA: TGCAGTGCGAGGAATATTAACGAACTAGGAGTCTACGAGCAGTACTTC

clone size: many
D gene: NA
J gene: TRBJ2-7
V gene: TRBV20-1
CDR3 protein: CSARILGHLSYEQYF
CDR3 DNA: TGCAGTGCTCGCATTTTGGGACACCTCTCCTACGAGCAGTACTTC

clone size: NA
D gene: TRBD1
J gene: TRBJ1-2
V gene: TRBV5-6
CDR3 protein: CASSAGGAGYTF
CDR3 DNA: TGTGCCAGCAGCGCAGGGGGCGCGGGCTACACCTTC

clone size: NA
D gene: NA
J gene: TRBJ2-2
V gene: TRBV25-1
CDR3 protein: CASSEWVRGSGELFF
CDR3 DNA: TGTGCCAGCAGTGAATGGGTACGGGGGAGCGGGGAGCTGTTTTTT

clone size: few
D gene: NA
J gene: TRBJ2-1
V gene: TRBV24-1
CDR3 protein: CATGDGIASYNEQFF
CDR3 DNA: TGTGCCACCGGTGATGGGATTGCCTCCTACAATGAGCAGTTCTTC

clone size: NA
D gene: NA
J gene: TRBJ2-3
V gene: TRBV4-1
CDR3 protein: CASSRGPNTDTQYF
CDR3 DNA: TGCGCCAGCAGCCGAGGACCAAACACAGATACGCAGTATTTT

clone size: NA
D gene: TRBD1
J gene: TRBJ2-2
V gene: TRBV20-1
CDR3 protein: CSARVGTGGPGELFF
CDR3 DNA: TGCAGTGCTAGAGTGGGGACAGGGGGGCCCGGGGAGCTGTTTTTT

clone size: few
D gene: NA
J gene: TRBJ1-2
V gene: TRBV5-5
CDR3 protein: CASSLGDQGGYTF
CDR3 DNA: TGTGCCAGCAGCTTGGGGGACCAGGGTGGCTACACCTTC

clone size: few
D gene: TRBD1
J gene: TRBJ2-5
V gene: TRBV28
CDR3 protein: CALRPNRGPQETQYF
CDR3 DNA: TGTGCCTTACGGCCCAACAGGGGCCCCCAAGAGACCCAGTACTTC

clone size: many
D gene: TRBD2
J gene: TRBJ2-1
V gene: TRBV12-3/TRBV12-4
CDR3 protein: CASTPRTSGINEQFF
CDR3 DNA: TGTGCCAGCACCCCAAGGACTAGCGGCATCAATGAGCAGTTCTTC

clone size: few
D gene: NA
J gene: TRBJ1-2
V gene: TRBV5-5
CDR3 protein: CASSLFSATNYGYTF
CDR3 DNA: TGTGCCAGCAGCTTGTTCTCGGCCACTAACTATGGCTACACCTTC

clone size: few
D gene: TRBD2
J gene: TRBJ2-5
V gene: TRBV5-1
CDR3 protein: CASSFSRTSGETQYF
CDR3 DNA: TGCGCCAGCAGCTTTTCCCGGACTAGCGGCGAGACCCAGTACTTC

clone size: many
D gene: NA
J gene: TRBJ2-4
V gene: TRBV20-1
CDR3 protein: CSARTGIIAKNIQYF
CDR3 DNA: TGCAGTGCTAGAACTGGCATTATAGCCAAAAACATTCAGTACTTC

clone size: many
D gene: TRBD1
J gene: TRBJ2-2
V gene: TRBV5-4
CDR3 protein: CASSNNAGTGDTGELFF
CDR3 DNA: TGTGCCAGCAGCAATAACGCCGGGACAGGCGACACCGGGGAGCTGTTTTTT

clone size: few
D gene: NA
J gene: TRBJ2-5
V gene: TRBV18
CDR3 protein: CASSPAALILETQYF
CDR3 DNA: TGTGCCAGCTCACCCGCAGCTTTGATTTTGGAGACCCAGTACTTC

clone size: NA
D gene: NA
J gene: TRBJ2-1
V gene: TRBV15
CDR3 protein: CATSRASNEQFF
CDR3 DNA: TGTGCCACCAGCAGAGCTAGTAATGAGCAGTTCTTC

clone size: many
D gene: NA
J gene: TRBJ1-5
V gene: TRBV7-9
CDR3 protein: CASSPVSQPQHF
CDR3 DNA: TGTGCCAGCAGCCCGGTTAGTCAGCCCCAGCATTTT

clone size: many
D gene: NA
J gene: TRBJ2-1
V gene: TRBV4-3
CDR3 protein: CASSQDSGSYNEQFF
CDR3 DNA: TGCGCCAGCAGCCAAGATTCCGGCTCCTACAATGAGCAGTTCTTC

clone size: few
D gene: NA
J gene: TRBJ2-5
V gene: TRBV2
CDR3 protein: CASRRQETQYF
CDR3 DNA: TGTGCCAGCAGAAGGCAAGAGACCCAGTACTTC

clone size: many
D gene: NA
J gene: TRBJ2-5
V gene: TRBV28
CDR3 protein: CASSALRETQYF
CDR3 DNA: TGTGCCAGCAGCGCCCTGCGGGAGACCCAGTACTTC

clone size: NA
D gene: NA
J gene: TRBJ2-3
V gene: TRBV23-1
CDR3 protein: CASSQPRADLGQYF
CDR3 DNA: TGCGCCAGCAGTCAACCCCGGGCGGACTTGGGGCAGTATTTT

clone size: NA
D gene: TRBD1
J gene: TRBJ2-7
V gene: TRBV2
CDR3 protein: CASRTGDQYF
CDR3 DNA: TGTGCCAGCAGGACAGGGGACCAGTACTTC

clone size: many
D gene: TRBD1
J gene: TRBJ2-2
V gene: TRBV28
CDR3 protein: CASSSTGANTGELFF
CDR3 DNA: TGTGCCAGCAGTTCGACAGGGGCGAACACCGGGGAGCTGTTTTTT

clone size: many
D gene: NA
J gene: TRBJ1-4
V gene: TRBV7-2
CDR3 protein: CASSEIPGRRNEKLFF
CDR3 DNA: TGTGCCAGCAGCGAGATCCCGGGACGGAGAAATGAAAAACTGTTTTTT

clone size: NA
D gene: NA
J gene: TRBJ2-6
V gene: TRBV19
CDR3 protein: CASHGSGANVLTF
CDR3 DNA: TGTGCCAGCCACGGCTCTGGGGCCAACGTCCTGACTTTC

clone size: few
D gene: NA
J gene: TRBJ2-1
V gene: TRBV7-8
CDR3 protein: CASSPVNLNNEQFF
CDR3 DNA: TGTGCCAGCAGCCCAGTTAACTTGAACAATGAGCAGTTCTTC

clone size: many
D gene: NA
J gene: TRBJ2-1
V gene: TRBV4-3
CDR3 protein: CASSHGSGDEQFF
CDR3 DNA: TGCGCCAGCAGCCATGGGAGTGGGGATGAGCAGTTCTTC

clone size: many
D gene: TRBD2
J gene: TRBJ2-3
V gene: TRBV5-1
CDR3 protein: CASSSGTSGSGLTDTQYF
CDR3 DNA: TGCGCCAGCAGCTCCGGGACTAGCGGGAGCGGATTAACAGATACGCAGTATTTT

clone size: few
D gene: NA
J gene: TRBJ1-1
V gene: TRBV3-1
CDR3 protein: CASSHLGGSNTEAFF
CDR3 DNA: TGTGCCAGCAGTCATCTGGGGGGCTCTAACACTGAAGCTTTCTTT

clone size: few
D gene: TRBD2
J gene: TRBJ2-5
V gene: TRBV5-1
CDR3 protein: CASSLPGTSGVQETQYF
CDR3 DNA: TGCGCCAGCAGCTTGCCCGGGACTAGCGGAGTTCAAGAGACCCAGTACTTC

clone size: many
D gene: TRBD1
J gene: TRBJ2-3
V gene: TRBV12-3/TRBV12-4
CDR3 protein: CASSPGTAGTDTQYF
CDR3 DNA: TGTGCCAGCAGTCCCGGGACAGCCGGCACAGATACGCAGTATTTT

clone size: many
D gene: NA
J gene: TRBJ2-1
V gene: TRBV7-3
CDR3 protein: CASSLNEVSSYNEQFF
CDR3 DNA: TGTGCCAGCAGCTTAAATGAGGTGAGCTCCTACAATGAGCAGTTCTTC

clone size: few
D gene: NA
J gene: TRBJ1-5
V gene: TRBV10-3
CDR3 protein: CAISGKGGQPQHF
CDR3 DNA: TGTGCCATCAGTGGTAAGGGTGGTCAGCCCCAGCATTTT

clone size: NA
D gene: NA
J gene: TRBJ2-6
V gene: TRBV11-1
CDR3 protein: CASGLPGQFVHAGANVLTF
CDR3 DNA: TGTGCCAGCGGATTGCCCGGACAGTTCGTGCATGCTGGGGCCAACGTCCTGACTTTC

clone size: many
D gene: NA
J gene: TRBJ2-2
V gene: TRBV5-1
CDR3 protein: CASSLSDTNTGELFF
CDR3 DNA: TGCGCCAGCAGCTTGTCGGATACGAACACCGGGGAGCTGTTTTTT

clone size: few
D gene: NA
J gene: TRBJ2-2
V gene: TRBV11-2
CDR3 protein: CASSLLDNTGELFF
CDR3 DNA: TGTGCCAGCAGCTTATTAGATAACACCGGGGAGCTGTTTTTT

clone size: few
D gene: NA
J gene: TRBJ1-4
V gene: TRBV4-3
CDR3 protein: CASSQVVGATNEKLFF
CDR3 DNA: TGCGCCAGCAGCCAGGTTGTGGGGGCAACTAATGAAAAACTGTTTTTT

clone size: many
D gene: NA
J gene: TRBJ2-5
V gene: TRBV27
CDR3 protein: CASSLRAGTQYF
CDR3 DNA: TGTGCCAGCAGTTTAAGGGCTGGGACCCAGTACTTC

clone size: few
D gene: NA
J gene: TRBJ2-2
V gene: TRBV28
CDR3 protein: CASGRPPLGTGELFF
CDR3 DNA: TGTGCCAGCGGGAGGCCTCCTCTGGGGACCGGGGAGCTGTTTTTT

clone size: few
D gene: NA
J gene: TRBJ2-6
V gene: TRBV28
CDR3 protein: CASSGDRLAGWSGANVLTF
CDR3 DNA: TGTGCCAGCAGTGGGGACAGACTAGCCGGATGGTCTGGGGCCAACGTCCTGACTTTC